The 29 T cell receptor beta chains below come from one sample, sequenced in a study of identical twins (dated by TCRdb to the mid-2010s). Receptors were amplified or captured by 5' RACE. The sequencing machine was an Illumina HiSeq 2000. The raw public data were reprocessed by TCRdb itself: fastp quality trimming at Q25, MiXCR clonotype calling, in-frame beta chains only. Each CDR3 protein appears once, grouped with its most common genes and DNA. The sample records under 900,000 distinct CDR3 sequences, 10% to 15% of which are singletons. 1.5% to 2% of the sample belongs to the ten largest clones. The sample was also linked to a second study, of yellow fever vaccine responses in identical twins.

Input material: PBMCs. These receptors were taken from a woman aged 18-35 years in good health.

The chain uses TRBV7-9 and TRBJ2-1; the match to TRBD2 covers 7 bases. The germline gives CDR1 SEHNR, CDR2 FQNEAQ (reference sequence). The V and J ends lost 3 bases and 8 bases, in that order; junction bases with no gene match: 16. This CDR3 contains 17 residues. CDR3 sequence (DNA): TGTGCCAGCAGCTTCGCACTAGCGTCCTCATACGGGGATGAGCAGTTCTTC. Translation: CASSFALASSYGDEQFF. The full variable domain, completed using reference TRBV7-9 and TRBJ2-1, is DTGVSQNPRHKITKRGQNVTFRCDPISEHNRLYWYRQTLGQGPEFLTYFQNEAQLEKSRLLSDRFSAERPKGSFSTLEIQRTEQGDSAMYLCASSFALASSYGDEQFFGPGTRLTVL.

This clonotype appeared many times. J is TRBJ2-3 and V is TRBV2; D not resolved. The ends were cut back, 4 bases at V and 0 bases at J, with 17 bases in the middle. The CDR3 length is 17 residues. Germline CDR1 and CDR2: SNHLY and FYNNEI. CDR3 coding DNA: TGTGCCAGCAGTGTGGCAACCGCTCCATTTAGCACAGATACGCAGTATTTT. Protein sequence: CASSVATAPFSTDTQYF.

This chain joins TRBV11-1 and TRBJ2-1, with 8 bases fitting TRBD2. Per germline, CDR1 SGHAT and CDR2 FQDESV (reference sequence). This CDR3 is 18 amino acids long. The trim removed 5 bases at V and 13 bases at J, leaving 25 bases unmatched. The CDR3 sequence is CASSPAGSGRSSYNAQFF. CDR3 DNA sequence: TGTGCCAGCAGCCCAGCAGGAAGCGGGAGAAGCTCCTACAATGCTCAGTTCTTC.

This chain uses TRBV5-5 with TRBJ2-7, with D tentatively TRBD1 (6 bases). Trimming pared 2 bases from V and 6 bases from J, leaving 12 bases between. There are 13 residues in the CDR3. CDR1 is SGHKS, CDR2 YYEKEE, per germline (reference sequence). The CDR3 protein is CASSFFDRTEQYV. CDR3 DNA: TGTGCCAGCAGCTTCTTTGACAGGACCGAGCAGTACGTC.

This clonotype has only a few counts. This chain uses TRBV29-1 with TRBJ1-4, with 7 nucleotides matching TRBD1. The CDR3 runs 13 residues. The ends lost 7 bases at V and 5 bases at J; junction bases unmatched: 7. Germline loops: CDR1 SQVTM, CDR2 ANQGSEA. CDR3 amino acids: CSALGTENEKLFF. CDR3 DNA: TGCAGCGCATTAGGGACAGAAAATGAAAAACTGTTTTTT.

This clonotype appeared a few times. This sequence joins TRBV18 and TRBJ2-7; TRBD1 might be the D (5 bases). The V end lost 2 bases, the J end lost 0 bases, and 11 bases lay between the germline ends. The CDR3 consists of 15 residues. Germline V lookup: CDR1 KGHSH, CDR2 LQKENI. For the CDR3, the DNA is TGTGCCAGCTCACCATGGGGCACCAGCTCCTACGAGCAGTACTTC. Translation: CASSPWGTSSYEQYF.

This clonotype was seen at least ten times. The gene calls are TRBV10-3 and TRBJ2-7; D not certain. Trimming stripped 6 bases from V and 1 base from J, with 13 bases between. Germline loops: CDR1 ENHRY, CDR2 SYGVKD. This CDR3 contains 14 residues. The CDR3 here is CAIRKDPGSYEQYV. CDR3 nucleotides: TGTGCCATCAGGAAAGACCCTGGATCCTACGAGCAGTACGTC.

The chain joins TRBV24-1 to TRBJ1-5; D uncertain. Germline CDR1 reads KGHDR; CDR2 reads SFDVKD. There are 10 residues in the CDR3. Trimming removed 8 bases at V and 5 bases at J, with 3 bases between. The DNA of the CDR3 is TGTGCCACCACCGATCAGCCCCAGCATTTT. Its translation: CATTDQPQHF.

Ten or more counts support this clonotype. J is TRBJ1-5 and V is TRBV27; TRBD1 might be the D (5 bases). The ends were cut back, 0 bases at V and 2 bases at J, with 5 bases in the middle. CDR3 size: 14 residues. Germline V CDR1 and CDR2: MNHEY, SMNVEV (reference sequence). This CDR3 reads CASSLSQGNQPQHF. DNA of the CDR3: TGTGCCAGCAGTTTATCACAGGGCAATCAGCCCCAGCATTTT.

This clonotype has a handful of counts. This chain joins TRBV4-2 and TRBJ2-3; 13 nucleotides line up with TRBD2. Germline CDR1 and CDR2: LGHNA and YNFKEQ. V was clipped by 8 bases and J by 6 bases; unmatched bases: 5. The CDR3 spans 14 residues. The CDR3 coding sequence is TGTGCCAGCGGACTAGCGGGGGCTCGGGATACGCAGTATTTT. Protein sequence: CASGLAGARDTQYF.

This clonotype has just a few counts. The chain couples TRBV15 to TRBJ2-1; D remains unclear. The CDR3 consists of 14 residues. CDR1 is LNHNV and CDR2 is YYDKDF in the germline V gene (reference sequence). Trimming cost V 2 bases and J 7 bases, with 12 bases left between them. The CDR3 bases are TGTGCCACCAGCAGATCTCTAATCTCTAATGAGCAGTTCTTC. Translation gives CATSRSLISNEQFF.

Ten or more counts support this clonotype. The chain employs TRBV7-8 and TRBJ2-3, with a possible D match to TRBD2 (5 bases). With 3 bases removed from V and 0 bases from J, the gap between germline ends came to 25 bases. The CDR3 is 20 amino acids. Germline V lookup: CDR1 SGHVS, CDR2 FQNEAQ. The CDR3 DNA is TGTGCCAGCAGCTTTTATGCGGGCGGACTCCCGACATTAAGCACAGATACGCAGTATTTT. Translating gives CASSFYAGGLPTLSTDTQYF.

Only a few counts were recorded for this clonotype. The chain is built from TRBV3-1 and TRBJ2-4, with a tentative D call TRBD2 (6 bases). V lost 5 bases to trimming and J lost 3 bases, with 11 bases between them. This CDR3 region has 14 residues. The germline V gene encodes CDR1 LGHDT and CDR2 YNNKEL (reference sequence). The CDR3 coding sequence is TGTGCCAGCAGCTTGCTGCGGGGCAAAAACATTCAGTACTTC. This sequence encodes CASSLLRGKNIQYF.

This clonotype was found a few times. The V call is TRBV20-1, the J call TRBJ2-3; D possibly corresponds to TRBD1 (7 bases). Trimming removed 0 bases from V and 2 bases from J, with 27 bases in between. Germline loops: CDR1 DFQATT, CDR2 SNEGSKA (reference sequence). The CDR3 is 20 residues long. The CDR3 DNA is TGCAGTGCTAGAGATCAGGGGGGCAGGGTCTGGTCTCTTCCCACAGATACGCAGTATTTT. It codes for CSARDQGGRVWSLPTDTQYF.

The rearrangement joins TRBV3-1 to TRBJ2-3; no reliable D call. CDR3 size: 17 residues. Between the trimmed V and J ends, which lost 1 base and 2 bases, there was a span of 16 bases. The germline gives CDR1 LGHDT, CDR2 YNNKEL (reference sequence). The CDR3 here is CASSQGILVGPTDTQYF. CDR3 DNA: TGTGCCAGCAGCCAAGGGATCCTAGTAGGGCCCACAGATACGCAGTATTTT.

The chain recombines TRBV9 with TRBJ2-5, with 16 bases matching TRBD2. With 4 bases clipped from V and 7 bases from J, the junction kept 7 bases outside the gene matches. The length of the CDR3 is 16 residues. CDR1 is SGDLS and CDR2 is YYNGEE in the germline V gene. The CDR3 bases are TGTGCCAGCAGCTCGGGGACTAGCGGGGGGGGATCGACCCAGTACTTC. Residues: CASSSGTSGGGSTQYF.

This clonotype turned up a few times. The genes are TRBV24-1 and TRBJ1-5, with TRBD1 matching 8 bases. CDR3 length: 17 amino acids. Germline CDR1 is KGHDR and CDR2 is SFDVKD. V lost 3 bases to trimming and J lost 2 bases; unmatched junction nucleotides: 8. CDR3: CATSDRRQGRGNQPQHF. CDR3 bases: TGTGCCACCAGTGATAGACGACAGGGGAGAGGCAATCAGCCCCAGCATTTT.

This clonotype was detected only a few times. This rearrangement joins TRBV29-1 to TRBJ2-7; 7 bases are a match to TRBD2. Germline V gives CDR1 SQVTM, CDR2 ANQGSEA. This CDR3 contains 14 residues. Trimming cost V 6 bases and J 2 bases; bases outside gene matches: 10. In DNA form, the CDR3 reads TGCAGCGTCCGGACTAGTCTTTTTCCCTACGAGCAGTACTTC. Translation: CSVRTSLFPYEQYF.

This clonotype has just a few counts. The chain links TRBV6-5 to TRBJ2-5; D may be TRBD2 (5 bases). V was trimmed by 2 bases and J by 0 bases, leaving 19 bases between them. This CDR3 spans 18 amino acids. Per germline, CDR1 MNHEY and CDR2 SVGAGI. The CDR3 region is CASSYGIARLLYQETQYF. The CDR3, as DNA: TGTGCCAGCAGTTACGGAATAGCGAGACTACTGTACCAAGAGACCCAGTACTTC.

This clonotype came up many times. This chain links TRBV28 with TRBJ1-5; 7 bases are a match to TRBD1. The CDR3 is made up of 15 amino acids. V lost 7 bases and J lost 2; bases outside the gene matches: 8. Germline assignment: CDR1 MDHEN and CDR2 SYDVKM. CDR3 loop: CASISTTGRNQPQHF. CDR3 DNA sequence: TGTGCCAGCATATCCACGACAGGGCGCAATCAGCCCCAGCATTTT. The entire variable domain, with the rest obtained from reference TRBV28 and TRBJ1-5, is as follows: DVKVTQSSRYLVKRTGEKVFLECVQDMDHENMFWYRQDPGLGLRLIYFSYDVKMKEKGDIPEGYSVSREKKERFSLILESASTNQTSMYLCASISTTGRNQPQHFGDGTRLSIL.

For this clonotype: One base away lies a much larger clone, so this may be a sequencing read error. The CDR3 coding sequence is TGTGCCATCAGTGGAAGAGGTGAGCAGTTCTTC. Protein: CAISGRGEQFF. The rearrangement joins TRBV10-3 to TRBJ2-1; D gene ambiguous. Germline CDR1 ENHRY, CDR2 SYGVKD. V shed 4 bases and J shed 9 bases, with 7 bases lying between them. CDR3 size: 11 residues.

The table lists this clonotype with many counts. This sequence joins TRBV29-1 and TRBJ1-2; D is unclear. V lost 7 bases and J 4 bases, leaving 16 bases between the germline ends. Germline lookup yields CDR1 SQVTM and CDR2 ANQGSEA. The CDR3 totals 13 residues. The CDR3 DNA is TGCAGCGGCCGGACTGGGAACGGCTATGGCTACACCTTC. Its protein product is CSGRTGNGYGYTF.

This clonotype was counted between two and nine times. The rearrangement links TRBV20-1 to TRBJ2-7; D unclear. The CDR3 has 11 residues. Trimming pared 1 base from V and 7 bases from J, leaving 8 bases between. CDR1 is DFQATT, CDR2 SNEGSKA, per germline (reference sequence). The CDR3 spells CSARAVGEQYF. The CDR3 coding sequence is TGCAGTGCTAGAGCCGTGGGTGAGCAGTACTTC.

This clonotype was counted once. The V call is TRBV2, the J call TRBJ1-6; 9 bases match TRBD1. The CDR3 is made up of 13 amino acids. Trimming cost V 7 bases and J 10 bases; bases outside gene matches: 5. Germline V lookup: CDR1 SNHLY, CDR2 FYNNEI. CDR3 amino acids: CASTGQGESPLHF. In nucleotides, the CDR3 is TGTGCCAGCACGGGACAGGGAGAATCACCCCTCCACTTT.

This chain joins TRBV6-1 and TRBJ1-5, with D uncertain. The CDR3 covers 12 residues. Trimming took off 8 bases at V and 7 bases at J, with 12 bases between the two ends. Germline V CDR1 and CDR2: MNHNS, SASEGT. This chain's CDR3 is CASLGKEQPQHF. The CDR3 DNA is TGTGCCAGCTTGGGAAAAGAACAGCCCCAGCATTTT.

The genes are TRBV12-3 or TRBV12-4 and TRBJ1-1, with D perhaps TRBD1 (5 bases). The CDR3 extends over 14 amino acids. Trimming removed 5 bases from V and 4 bases from J, with 14 bases in between. The CDR3 protein is CASSPWGGRTEAFF. Written as DNA, the CDR3 is TGTGCCAGCAGTCCCTGGGGGGGTCGCACTGAAGCTTTCTTT.

A few counts support this clonotype. No DNA is shown, since the ends of the CDR3 on it are uncertain; the CDR3 is the one TCRdb lists. This chain links TRBV3-1 with TRBJ1-2; the tabulated D call, TRBD1, remains unverified against the DNA. The CDR3 spans 16 amino acids, including both terminal residues. Germline V gene data show CDR1 as LGHDT and CDR2 as YNNKEL (reference sequence). The CDR3 loop is CASSFLTFGTKYGYTF.

This clonotype appeared many times. The rearrangement joins TRBV4-1 to TRBJ1-6, with 7 bases matching TRBD1. This CDR3 comprises 16 residues. Trimming cost V 0 bases and J 7 bases; bases outside gene matches: 6. Germline loops: CDR1 MGHRA, CDR2 YSYEKL. CDR3 nucleotides: TGCGCCAGCAGCCAAGATTTTGGGACAGCAAATTCACCCCTCCACTTT. Translated, it gives CASSQDFGTANSPLHF.

This clonotype was picked up a small number of times. V is TRBV10-2 and J is TRBJ1-4, with D possibly being TRBD1 (5 bases). V was cut by 1 base and J by 8 bases, with 14 bases left in between. Germline V gene sequence: CDR1 WSHSY, CDR2 SAAADI. This CDR3 is built from 15 residues. CDR3 loop: CASSELGRVGEKLFF. The DNA of the CDR3 is TGCGCCAGCAGTGAGTTGGGCAGGGTCGGAGAAAAACTGTTTTTT.